The clone carrying this T cell receptor beta chain was seen at least ten times. The CDR3 sequence is 17 residues long. Trimming pared 0 bases from V and 4 bases from J, leaving 16 bases between. In germline, CDR1 is LGHNA, CDR2 YSLEER. One entry per CDR3 protein results from TCRdb running MiXCR on the RT-PCR reads. Of about 680,000 distinct CDR3 sequences in the sample, 11% to 15% were seen once. The chain has TRBV4-3 and TRBJ2-1, with a possible D match to TRBD2 (6 bases). The sequencing input was memory CD4+ T cells from blood. This clonotype originated in a female donor in good health, serving as a healthy control. Written as DNA, the CDR3 is TGCGCCAGCAGCCAAGAACAGGCGGGACTGGATTACAATGAGCAGTTCTTC. Amino acids: CASSQEQAGLDYNEQFF.